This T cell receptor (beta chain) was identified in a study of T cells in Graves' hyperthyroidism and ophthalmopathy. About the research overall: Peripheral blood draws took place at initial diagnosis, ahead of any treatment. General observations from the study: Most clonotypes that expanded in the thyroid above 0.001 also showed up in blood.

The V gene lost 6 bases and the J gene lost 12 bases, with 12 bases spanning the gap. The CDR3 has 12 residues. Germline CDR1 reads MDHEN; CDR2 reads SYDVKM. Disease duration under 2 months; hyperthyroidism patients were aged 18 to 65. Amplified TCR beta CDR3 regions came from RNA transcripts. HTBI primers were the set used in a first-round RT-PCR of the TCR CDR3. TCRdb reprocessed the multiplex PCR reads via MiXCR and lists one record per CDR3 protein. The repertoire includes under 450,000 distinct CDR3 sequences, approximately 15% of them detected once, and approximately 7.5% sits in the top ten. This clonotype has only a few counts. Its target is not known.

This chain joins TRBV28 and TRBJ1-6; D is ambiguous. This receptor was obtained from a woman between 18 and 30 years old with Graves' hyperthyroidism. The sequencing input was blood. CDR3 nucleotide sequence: TGTGCCAGCAGCCTGTCGAGTTTACCCCTCCACTTT. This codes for CASSLSSLPLHF.